These 13 T cell receptor beta chains came from one sample sequenced in a study of Graves' ophthalmopathy and Graves' hyperthyroidism. CDR3 regions of TCR beta were amplified from RNA transcripts. HTBI primers were used in a first-round RT-PCR, which preceded a second-round multiplex PCR. TCRdb re-derived calls from the multiplex PCR reads in MiXCR, one entry per CDR3 protein. The data show approximately 500,000 distinct CDR3 sequences, roughly an eighth seen once. Input material: blood. These TCRs come from a woman in her twenties or thirties with Graves' ophthalmopathy.

There are many counts of this clonotype. The chain couples TRBV6-5 to TRBJ2-7, with D perhaps assigned TRBD1 or TRBD2 (5 bases each). Germline V lookup: CDR1 MNHEY, CDR2 SVGAGI. The CDR3 is made up of 15 amino acids. Trimming stripped 3 bases from V and 5 bases from J, with 17 bases between. DNA of the CDR3: TGTGCCAGCAGTTATTCCGGCCTAAGGGGACACGAGCAGTACTTC. Protein sequence: CASSYSGLRGHEQYF.

This clonotype showed up many times. The chain has TRBV4-2 and TRBJ2-7, with 7 bases identical to TRBD1. The V gene's germline CDR1 is LGHNA and CDR2 YNFKEQ. The CDR3 has 16 residues. V trimming: 0 bases; J trimming: 6 bases; junction bases outside the gene matches: 11. CDR3 bases: TGTGCCAGCAGCCAAGAAACGGGACAGTACGTAGCCGAGCAGTACTTC. As protein: CASSQETGQYVAEQYF.

This clonotype turned up a few times. V gene TRBV6-2 or TRBV6-3 combines with J gene TRBJ1-1, with D maybe TRBD1 (5 bases). This CDR3 has 16 residues. Germline lookup yields CDR1 MNHEY and CDR2 SVGEGT. V lost 6 bases to trimming and J lost 0 bases, with 17 bases between them. The CDR3 sequence is CASSAGRGPLNTEAFF. The CDR3 coding sequence is TGTGCCAGCAGCGCGGGGCGAGGACCCTTGAACACTGAAGCTTTCTTT.

The V and J genes are TRBV11-2 and TRBJ1-6; TRBD1 is a possible D gene (5 bases). Germline V gene lookup returns CDR1 SGHAT and CDR2 FQNNGV. V was clipped by 9 bases and J by 10 bases, with 19 bases between them. The CDR3 runs to 14 residues. CDR3 bases: TGTGCCAGTAGCGGGGGGTTCTTCTCCTCACCCCTCCACTTT. It translates to CASSGGFFSSPLHF. Variable domain in full (rest from reference TRBV11-2 and TRBJ1-6): EAGVAQSPRYKIIEKRQSVAFWCNPISGHATLYWYQQILGQGPKLLIQFQNNGVVDDSQLPKDRFSAERLKGVDSTLKIQPAKLEDSAVYLCASSGGFFSSPLHFGNGTRLTVT.

Many counts were recorded for this clonotype. The chain has TRBV27 and TRBJ2-5; D remains ambiguous. CDR3 length equals 15 residues. Germline V gene sequence: CDR1 MNHEY, CDR2 SMNVEV (reference sequence). Trimming removed 7 bases from V and 1 base from J, with 16 bases in between. CDR3 sequence: CASTSQLSLQETQYF. The DNA for the CDR3 is TGTGCCAGCACCTCACAGCTGTCCCTCCAAGAGACCCAGTACTTC.

This clonotype showed up many times. In DNA, the CDR3 is TGTGCCAGCAGTTCCCCCAGCAAAGGGGTTGGTGGCTACACCTTC. Protein: CASSSPSKGVGGYTF. This rearrangement joins TRBV28 to TRBJ1-2, with D possibly TRBD1 on 5 matching bases. Germline V gives CDR1 MDHEN, CDR2 SYDVKM. This CDR3 is built from 15 residues. V lost 4 bases and J 7 bases, leaving 19 bases between the germline ends.

This clonotype came up many times. The chain uses TRBV3-1 and TRBJ2-5; D unclear. The CDR3 is 12 residues long. From germline, CDR1 is LGHDT and CDR2 YNNKEL (reference sequence). V lost 7 bases to trimming and J lost 4 bases, with 10 bases between them. CDR3 DNA: TGTGCCAGCACCTCAGAAGGAGAGACCCAGTACTTC. Its protein product is CASTSEGETQYF.

This clonotype was picked up many times. The chain uses TRBV7-9 and TRBJ2-7; no firm D call. The germline V and J ends were trimmed by 5 bases and 2 bases, with 13 bases remaining between them. CDR3 length: 14 amino acids. Germline CDR1 reads SEHNR; CDR2 reads FQNEAQ (reference sequence). CDR3 in amino acids: CASSPLRWTYEQYF. CDR3 nucleotides: TGTGCCAGCAGCCCCCTTCGGTGGACCTACGAGCAGTACTTC.

This clonotype has at least ten counts. V is TRBV28 and J is TRBJ2-7, with 8 bases fitting TRBD2. The CDR3 has 16 residues. Germline V gene lookup returns CDR1 MDHEN and CDR2 SYDVKM. V was clipped by 2 bases and J by 2 bases; unmatched bases: 8. CDR3 bases: TGTGCCAGCAGTTTAGGAGGACTAGCTCTCACCTACGAGCAGTACTTC. This gives the protein CASSLGGLALTYEQYF.

The chain is built from TRBV20-1 and TRBJ2-7; 10 bases align to TRBD1. CDR1 and CDR2 (germline): DFQATT, SNEGSKA (reference sequence). Trimming at V came to 2 bases and at J to 2 bases, leaving 6 bases not matched to a gene. There are 15 residues in the CDR3. The CDR3 bases are TGCAGTGCTAGATCACCGGGACAGGGGACCTACGAGCAGTACTTC. Translation gives CSARSPGQGTYEQYF.

This clonotype has just a few counts. The rearrangement joins TRBV5-1 to TRBJ1-1; D gene ambiguous. Trimming removed 5 bases from V and 6 bases from J, with 8 bases in between. Germline V gene sequence: CDR1 SGHRS, CDR2 YFSETQ. The CDR3 contains 11 residues. CDR3 in amino acids: CASSIAAEAFF. CDR3 DNA: TGCGCCAGCAGTATAGCGGCTGAAGCTTTCTTT.

This clonotype has at least ten counts. In nucleotides, the CDR3 is TGTGCCAGCAGCAGACGGCTTCGACTAGCGGGACAGGGGCACGAGCAGTACTTC. The encoded protein is CASSRRLRLAGQGHEQYF. The chain uses TRBV7-8 and TRBJ2-7, with D perhaps TRBD2 (11 bases). Germline lookup yields CDR1 SGHVS and CDR2 FQNEAQ. The CDR3 covers 18 residues. V was pared by 5 bases and J by 5 bases, with 28 bases between.

The sample holds many counts of this clonotype. The rearrangement uses TRBV10-3 and TRBJ1-6, with TRBD1 matching 7 bases. The CDR3 length is 13 residues. Trimming removed 4 bases from V and 7 bases from J; junction bases left unmatched: 1. CDR1 and CDR2 from the germline V gene are ENHRY and SYGVKD. CDR3 protein: CAISGDRNSPLHF. DNA for the CDR3: TGTGCCATCAGTGGGGACAGAAATTCACCCCTCCACTTT.